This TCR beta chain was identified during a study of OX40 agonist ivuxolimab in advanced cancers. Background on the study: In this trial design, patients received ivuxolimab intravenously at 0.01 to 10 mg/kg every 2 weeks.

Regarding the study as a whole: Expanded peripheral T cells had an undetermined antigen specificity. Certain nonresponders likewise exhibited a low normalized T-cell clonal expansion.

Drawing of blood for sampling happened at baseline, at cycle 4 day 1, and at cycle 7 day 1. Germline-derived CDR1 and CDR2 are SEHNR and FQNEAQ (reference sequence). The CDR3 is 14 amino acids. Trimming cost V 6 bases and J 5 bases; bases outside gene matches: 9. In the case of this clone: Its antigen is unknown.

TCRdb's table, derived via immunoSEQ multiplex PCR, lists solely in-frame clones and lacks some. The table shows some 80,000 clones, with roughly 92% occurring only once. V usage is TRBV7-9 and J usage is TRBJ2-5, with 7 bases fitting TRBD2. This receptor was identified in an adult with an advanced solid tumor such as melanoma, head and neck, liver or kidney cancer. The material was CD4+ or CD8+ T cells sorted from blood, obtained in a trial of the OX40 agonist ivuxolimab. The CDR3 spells CASSPFRGGETQYF. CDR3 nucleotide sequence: TGTGCCAGCAGTCCATTTCGGGGAGGGGAGACCCAGTACTTC.